This T cell receptor (beta chain) was captured by sequencing in a study of blood T cell repertoires in COVID-19. Background on the study: The analysed material was cDNA or gDNA that came from T cells, B-cell-depleted T cells, or PBMCs.

This CDR3 contains 16 residues. Per the germline V gene, CDR1 is MNHEY and CDR2 is SMNVEV (reference sequence). Trimming pared 2 bases from V and 5 bases from J, leaving 15 bases between. How the authors handled the data: Estimation of nucleated cell counts relied on the amplification of reference gene primers. Assay used: immunoSEQ multiplex PCR; TCRdb lists only in-frame clones, some missing. Clone size and V and J calls were adopted from that table, with D and trimming inferred from the DNA. The table shows over 200,000 clones, with more than 85% occurring only once. The sample comprised peripheral blood. The V gene is TRBV27, the J gene TRBJ2-2; a weak D match, TRBD1 (5 bases). The receptor's source is a man between 40 and 49 years old with active or convalescent COVID-19. This chain's CDR3 is CASSLQRGIITGELFF. The CDR3 coding sequence is TGTGCCAGCAGTTTACAAAGGGGCATAATTACCGGGGAGCTGTTTTTT.